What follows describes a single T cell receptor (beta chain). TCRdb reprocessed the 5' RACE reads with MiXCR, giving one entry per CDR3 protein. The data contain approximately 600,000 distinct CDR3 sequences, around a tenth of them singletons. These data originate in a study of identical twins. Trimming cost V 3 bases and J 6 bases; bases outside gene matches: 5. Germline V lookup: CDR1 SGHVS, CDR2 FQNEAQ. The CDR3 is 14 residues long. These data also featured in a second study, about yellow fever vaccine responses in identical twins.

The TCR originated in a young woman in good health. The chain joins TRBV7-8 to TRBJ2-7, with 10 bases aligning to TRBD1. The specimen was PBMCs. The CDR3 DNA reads TGTGCCAGCAGCTTCTTCGACAGGGGGCCCGAGCAGTACTTC. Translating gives CASSFFDRGPEQYF.